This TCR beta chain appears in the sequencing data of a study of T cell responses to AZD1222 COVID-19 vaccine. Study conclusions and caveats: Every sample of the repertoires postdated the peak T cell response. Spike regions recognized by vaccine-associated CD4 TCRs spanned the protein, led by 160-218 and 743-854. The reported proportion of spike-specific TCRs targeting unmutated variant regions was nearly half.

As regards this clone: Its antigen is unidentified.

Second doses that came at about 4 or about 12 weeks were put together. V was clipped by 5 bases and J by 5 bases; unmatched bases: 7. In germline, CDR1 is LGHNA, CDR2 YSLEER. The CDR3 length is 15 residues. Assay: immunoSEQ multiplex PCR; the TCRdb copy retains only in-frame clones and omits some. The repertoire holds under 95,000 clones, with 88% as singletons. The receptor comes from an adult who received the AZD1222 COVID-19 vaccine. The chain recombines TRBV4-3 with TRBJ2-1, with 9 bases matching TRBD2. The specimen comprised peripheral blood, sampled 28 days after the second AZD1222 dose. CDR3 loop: CASSGIAGANNEQFF. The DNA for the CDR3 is TGCGCCAGCAGCGGAATAGCGGGAGCAAACAATGAGCAGTTCTTC.